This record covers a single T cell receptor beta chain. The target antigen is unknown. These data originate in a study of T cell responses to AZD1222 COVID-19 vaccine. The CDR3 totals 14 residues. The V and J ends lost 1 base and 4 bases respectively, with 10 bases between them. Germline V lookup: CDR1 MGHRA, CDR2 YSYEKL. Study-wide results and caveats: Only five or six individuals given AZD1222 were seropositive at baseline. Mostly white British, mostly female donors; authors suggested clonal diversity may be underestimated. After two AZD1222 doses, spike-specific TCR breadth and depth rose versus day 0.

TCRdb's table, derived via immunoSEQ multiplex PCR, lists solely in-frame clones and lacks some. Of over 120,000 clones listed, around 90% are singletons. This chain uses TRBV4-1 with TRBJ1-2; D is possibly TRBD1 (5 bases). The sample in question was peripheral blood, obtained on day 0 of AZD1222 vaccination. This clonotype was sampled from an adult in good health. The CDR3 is CASSQVGEGYGYTF. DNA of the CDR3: TGCGCCAGCAGCCAAGTGGGGGAGGGCTATGGCTACACCTTC.